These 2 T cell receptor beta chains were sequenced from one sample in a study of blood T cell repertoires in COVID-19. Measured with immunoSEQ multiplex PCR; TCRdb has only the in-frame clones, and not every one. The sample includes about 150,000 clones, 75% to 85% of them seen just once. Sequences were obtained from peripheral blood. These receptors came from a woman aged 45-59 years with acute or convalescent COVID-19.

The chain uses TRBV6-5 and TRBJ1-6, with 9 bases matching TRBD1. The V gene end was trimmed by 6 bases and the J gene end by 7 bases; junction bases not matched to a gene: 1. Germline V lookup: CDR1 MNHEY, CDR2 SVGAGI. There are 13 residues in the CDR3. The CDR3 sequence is CASRGTGNSPLHF. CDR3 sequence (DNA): TGTGCCAGCAGGGGGACAGGGAATTCACCCCTCCACTTT.

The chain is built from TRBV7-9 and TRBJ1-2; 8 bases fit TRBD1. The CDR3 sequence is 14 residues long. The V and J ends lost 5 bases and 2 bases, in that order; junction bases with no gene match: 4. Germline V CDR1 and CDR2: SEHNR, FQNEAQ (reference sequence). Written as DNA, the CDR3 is TGTGCCAGCAGCCCCAGGACAGGGAACTATGGCTACACCTTC. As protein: CASSPRTGNYGYTF.